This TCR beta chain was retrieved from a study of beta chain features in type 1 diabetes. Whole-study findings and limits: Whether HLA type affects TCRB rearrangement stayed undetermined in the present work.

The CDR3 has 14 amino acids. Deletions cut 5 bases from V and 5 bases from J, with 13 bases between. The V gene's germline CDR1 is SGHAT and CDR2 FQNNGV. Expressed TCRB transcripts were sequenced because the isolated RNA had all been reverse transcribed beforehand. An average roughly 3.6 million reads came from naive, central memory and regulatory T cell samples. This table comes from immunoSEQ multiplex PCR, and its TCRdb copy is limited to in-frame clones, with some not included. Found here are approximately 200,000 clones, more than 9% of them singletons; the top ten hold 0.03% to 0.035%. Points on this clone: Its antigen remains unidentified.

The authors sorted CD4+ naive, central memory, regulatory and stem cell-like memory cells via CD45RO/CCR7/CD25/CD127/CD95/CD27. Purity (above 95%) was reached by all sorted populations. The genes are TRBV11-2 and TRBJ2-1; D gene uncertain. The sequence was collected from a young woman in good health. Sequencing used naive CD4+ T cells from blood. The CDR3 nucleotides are TGTGCCAGCAGCCCCATAGCCGGCCACAATGAGCAGTTCTTC. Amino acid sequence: CASSPIAGHNEQFF.